The sequence of this T cell receptor beta chain was determined in a study of cytomegalovirus exposure and HLA in healthy donors. Points from the study as a whole: HLA restriction was apparent for most CMV-associated TCR beta chains in a later analysis. Many donors shared some public TCRs, even though most TCR sequences were rare.

Between the trimmed V and J ends, which lost 8 bases and 2 bases, there was a span of 10 bases. CDR3 length: 12 residues. CDR1 and CDR2 from the germline V gene are LNHNV and YYDKDF (reference sequence). Vbeta (60) and Jbeta (13) primers were used in the PCR. In the original workflow: There were around 77 million unique TCR beta chains by a later count, and around 10 million of them were shared. This table comes from immunoSEQ multiplex PCR, and its TCRdb copy is limited to in-frame clones, with some not included. V, J and clone size were drawn from that table, and D and trimming were deduced from the DNA. The data hold around 150,000 clones, with over 70% observed a single time. About this clone: The antigen remains unidentified.

The sequenced sample consisted of PBMCs. This clonotype originated in a male donor in good health and CMV-seronegative. V and J are TRBV15 and TRBJ2-7; the D gene is possibly TRBD2 (6 bases). Here the CDR3 reads CATAEGPYEQYF. CDR3 nucleotides: TGTGCCACCGCGGAGGGTCCCTACGAGCAGTACTTC.